One sample yielded the 4 T cell receptor beta chains listed below, sequenced in a study of T cells of healthy individuals. From the 5' RACE reads, TCRdb called clonotypes with MiXCR, one entry per CDR3 protein. The sample has 38,000 or so distinct CDR3 sequences, approximately 4.9% seen once; the top ten hold 7% to 10%. The receptor source for this set is a human donor in good health.

This clonotype was observed at least ten times. The chain combines TRBV6-6 with TRBJ1-2; 9 nucleotides match TRBD1. V was clipped by 6 bases and J by 0 bases; unmatched bases: 8. Germline lookup yields CDR1 MNHNY and CDR2 SVGAGI (reference sequence). The CDR3 runs to 16 residues. The CDR3 bases are TGTGCCAGCAGCCAGCCGGGACAGGGTTCTAACTATGGCTACACCTTC. It encodes CASSQPGQGSNYGYTF.

This clonotype came up many times. CDR3 in amino acids: CASRTIRVDRISTDTQYF. DNA of the CDR3: TGTGCCAGCAGAACGATACGAGTGGACAGGATAAGCACAGATACGCAGTATTTT. The V call is TRBV6-1, the J call TRBJ2-3; 7 bases are a match to TRBD1. Trimming took 6 bases from V and 0 from J; bases not matched to a gene: 15. This CDR3 is 18 amino acids long. Per the germline V gene, CDR1 is MNHNS and CDR2 is SASEGT.

Comment on this clonotype: It may be a read error: a sequence one base away is much more abundant. The chain carries TRBV5-1 and TRBJ2-6; D may match TRBD1 or TRBD2 (5 bases each). The CDR3 runs to 17 residues. Germline V gives CDR1 SGHRS, CDR2 YFSETQ. In DNA, the CDR3 is TGCGCCAGCAGCCAGACGTTGAGGGGTCTTGGGGCCAACGTCCTGAATTTC. Protein: CASSQTLRGLGANVLNF.

This clonotype was seen many times. The genes are TRBV6-6 and TRBJ2-7; D is undetermined. The CDR3 totals 12 residues. Per germline, CDR1 MNHNY and CDR2 SVGAGI (reference sequence). V shed 3 bases and J shed 7 bases, with 10 bases lying between them. Written as DNA, the CDR3 is TGTGCCAGCAGTTATGAGGTGGGGGAGCAGTACTTC. Amino acid sequence: CASSYEVGEQYF.